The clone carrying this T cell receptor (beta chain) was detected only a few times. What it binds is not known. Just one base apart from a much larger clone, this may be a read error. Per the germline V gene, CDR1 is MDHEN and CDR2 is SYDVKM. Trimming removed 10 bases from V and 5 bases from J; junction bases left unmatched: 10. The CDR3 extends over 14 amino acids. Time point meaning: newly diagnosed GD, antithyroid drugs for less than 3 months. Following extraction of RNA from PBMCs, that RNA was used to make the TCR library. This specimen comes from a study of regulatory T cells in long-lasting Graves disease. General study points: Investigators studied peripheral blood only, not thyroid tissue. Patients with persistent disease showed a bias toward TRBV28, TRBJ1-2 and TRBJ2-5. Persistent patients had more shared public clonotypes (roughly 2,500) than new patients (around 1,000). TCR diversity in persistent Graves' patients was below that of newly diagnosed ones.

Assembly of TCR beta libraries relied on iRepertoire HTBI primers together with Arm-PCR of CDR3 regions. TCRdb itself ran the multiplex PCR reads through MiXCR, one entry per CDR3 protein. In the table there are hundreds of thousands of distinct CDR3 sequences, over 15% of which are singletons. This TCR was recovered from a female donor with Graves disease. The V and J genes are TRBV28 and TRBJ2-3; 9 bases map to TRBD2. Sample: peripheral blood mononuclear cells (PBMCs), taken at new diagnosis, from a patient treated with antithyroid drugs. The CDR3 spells CATGGRAKVDTQYF. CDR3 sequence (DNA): TGTGCCACCGGCGGGAGGGCCAAGGTAGATACGCAGTATTTT.